The 22 T cell receptor beta chains below come from one sample, sequenced in a study of blood T cell repertoires in COVID-19. The repertoire was sequenced with immunoSEQ multiplex PCR; TCRdb's copy has only in-frame clones and lacks some. The sample holds 80,000 to 95,000 clones; over 75% are singletons and the top ten take roughly 15%. Sequencing was performed on peripheral blood. The origin of the receptors is a woman aged 80 or over with active or convalescent COVID-19.

This rearrangement joins TRBV5-1 to TRBJ2-3; a possible D gene is TRBD2 (6 bases). The germline V gene has CDR1 SGHRS and CDR2 YFSETQ. Trimming removed 0 bases from V and 5 bases from J, with 13 bases in between. This CDR3 comprises 15 residues. The CDR3 region has the DNA TGCGCCAGCAGCTTGGGCGCGGGGCCAGAAGATACGCAGTATTTT. This sequence encodes CASSLGAGPEDTQYF.

The rearrangement joins TRBV19 to TRBJ2-6; 8 positions agree with TRBD1. The CDR3 totals 16 residues. The germline V gene encodes CDR1 LNHDA and CDR2 SQIVND (reference sequence). The J segment lost 2 bases and the V segment lost 11 bases, leaving 11 bases of the junction unmatched. The CDR3 spells CASTTGTGAGANVLTF. CDR3 DNA: TGTGCCTCCACGACAGGGACAGGCGCTGGGGCCAACGTCCTGACTTTC.

This chain joins TRBV27 and TRBJ2-1; D gene unclear. The germline V gene has CDR1 MNHEY and CDR2 SMNVEV (reference sequence). The CDR3 spans 11 residues. Trimming cost V 7 bases and J 6 bases, with 7 bases left between them. The CDR3: CASTRSNEQFF. CDR3 sequence (DNA): TGTGCCAGCACCAGAAGCAATGAGCAGTTCTTC.

The chain couples TRBV7-9 to TRBJ2-1, with 10 bases matching TRBD1. Germline CDR1 and CDR2: SEHNR and FQNEAQ (reference sequence). The CDR3 loop spans 15 amino acids. Trimming cost V 1 base and J 8 bases; bases outside gene matches: 5. The CDR3 spells CASSLGDRGQDEQFF. The CDR3 DNA follows: TGTGCCAGCAGCTTAGGAGACAGGGGGCAGGATGAGCAGTTCTTC.

V gene TRBV2 combines with J gene TRBJ1-3; TRBD1 is a possible D gene (6 bases). Germline CDR1 is SNHLY and CDR2 is FYNNEI. V lost 7 bases to trimming and J lost 0 bases, with 16 bases between them. The length of the CDR3 is 16 residues. The CDR3 loop is CASIWTENHSGNTIYF. The CDR3 nucleotides read TGTGCCAGCATTTGGACAGAAAACCACTCTGGAAACACCATATATTTT.

The rearrangement links TRBV7-6 to TRBJ2-1, with TRBD2 identical over 8 bases. This CDR3 has 17 amino acids. CDR1 and CDR2 (germline): SGHVS, FNYEAQ. With V trimmed by 1 base and J by 8 bases, 13 bases remained unmatched. The CDR3 loop reads CASSLDPPEREFDEQFF. CDR3 coding DNA: TGTGCCAGCAGCTTAGACCCCCCCGAGCGGGAGTTTGATGAGCAGTTCTTC.

The chain uses TRBV4-3 and TRBJ1-2; 9 bases line up with TRBD1. CDR1 and CDR2 from the germline V gene are LGHNA and YSLEER. Trimming at V came to 4 bases and at J to 2 bases, leaving 5 bases not matched to a gene. The CDR3 consists of 15 residues. The CDR3 DNA reads as TGCGCCAGCAGCCCCACGACAGGGGGGAACTATGGCTACACCTTC. Encoded protein: CASSPTTGGNYGYTF.

This chain links TRBV19 with TRBJ1-5; possibly TRBD1 for D (6 bases). Trimming removed 3 bases at V and 2 bases at J, with 14 bases between. The length of the CDR3 is 16 residues. Germline CDR1 is LNHDA and CDR2 is SQIVND (reference sequence). The CDR3 sequence: CASSIGRGAGNQPQHF. The DNA of the CDR3 is TGTGCCAGTAGTATCGGTCGGGGGGCCGGCAATCAGCCCCAGCATTTT.

J is TRBJ1-5 and V is TRBV7-2; the match to TRBD1 covers 9 bases. In germline, CDR1 is SGHTA, CDR2 FQGNSA. Germline trimming cut 5 bases from V and 6 bases from J; bases unmatched to any gene: 8. This CDR3 region has 15 residues. CDR3 DNA sequence: TGTGCCAGCAGCGTAATGAGGGGACAGGGTCAGCCCCAGCATTTT. The encoded protein is CASSVMRGQGQPQHF.

The V and J genes are TRBV2 and TRBJ2-2; tentative D call: TRBD1 (6 bases). The V end lost 10 bases, the J end lost 0 bases, and 15 bases lay between the germline ends. The CDR3 spans 15 residues. The germline V gene encodes CDR1 SNHLY and CDR2 FYNNEI. Here the CDR3 reads CAIRGGAANTGELFF. As DNA, the CDR3 is TGTGCCATCCGAGGGGGAGCGGCGAACACCGGGGAGCTGTTTTTT. Full variable domain (missing parts from reference TRBV2 and TRBJ2-2): EPEVTQTPSHQVTQMGQEVILRCVPISNHLYFYWYRQILGQKVEFLVSFYNNEISEKSEIFDDQFSVERPDGSNFTLKIRSTKLEDSAMYFCAIRGGAANTGELFFGEGSRLTVL.

V gene TRBV11-3 combines with J gene TRBJ1-1; D uncertain. Trimming took 5 bases from V and 5 from J, leaving 12 bases between them. This CDR3 spans 13 amino acids. The germline CDR1 and CDR2 sequences are SGHNT and YENEEA. Here the CDR3 reads CASSRLTTTEAFF. The CDR3 DNA is TGTGCCAGCAGCCGACTTACTACGACTGAAGCTTTCTTT.

This clone was seen ten or more times. The chain couples TRBV9 to TRBJ1-2, with D maybe TRBD1 (5 bases). Germline values: CDR1 SGDLS, CDR2 YYNGEE. The V gene lost 2 bases and the J gene lost 4 bases, with 9 bases spanning the gap. This CDR3 comprises 13 residues. The CDR3, as DNA: TGTGCCAGCAGCGTCGACAGCTCCTATGGCTACACCTTC. Protein: CASSVDSSYGYTF.

The chain is built from TRBV19 and TRBJ2-3; the D gene is possibly TRBD1 (6 bases). The ends were cut back, 10 bases at V and 4 bases at J, with 15 bases in the middle. This CDR3 is 13 amino acids long. Germline V gene sequence: CDR1 LNHDA, CDR2 SQIVND (reference sequence). The CDR3 is CAISGAAADTQYF. As DNA, the CDR3 is TGTGCCATCTCAGGGGCTGCGGCAGATACGCAGTATTTT.

This clone turned up a few times. The rearrangement links TRBV19 to TRBJ2-1; 10 nucleotides agree with TRBD2. V dropped 6 bases and J dropped 5; count of bases not matched to a gene: 10. There are 16 residues in the CDR3. Germline V gene data show CDR1 as LNHDA and CDR2 as SQIVND (reference sequence). The CDR3 region is CASRGGLAGVHNEQFF. As DNA, the CDR3 is TGTGCCAGTAGGGGGGGTCTAGCGGGAGTTCACAATGAGCAGTTCTTC.

This chain links TRBV7-2 with TRBJ1-2; D unclear. V was cut by 1 base and J by 1 base, with 7 bases left in between. The CDR3 runs 14 residues. Germline-derived CDR1 and CDR2 are SGHTA and FQGNSA. The CDR3 DNA is TGTGCCAGCAGCTTAGGGGCAATTAACTATGGCTACACCTTC. It specifies CASSLGAINYGYTF.

The chain employs TRBV7-9 and TRBJ2-3; 11 bases fit TRBD2. CDR3 length equals 15 residues. After removal of 4 bases from V and 7 bases from J, the junction contained 7 bases not matched to a gene. Germline V CDR1 and CDR2: SEHNR, FQNEAQ (reference sequence). Written as DNA, the CDR3 is TGTGCCAGCAGCTCCCCGGGACTAGCGGCAAATACGCAGTATTTT. Amino acid sequence: CASSSPGLAANTQYF.

This clone has just a few counts. The chain's CDR3 is CASSPGRGGNQPQHF. CDR3 in DNA: TGTGCCAGCAGTCCCGGTCGGGGAGGCAATCAGCCCCAGCATTTT. This sequence joins TRBV6-5 and TRBJ1-5, with D hard to call. Trimming stripped 5 bases from V and 2 bases from J, with 13 bases between. CDR1 is MNHEY and CDR2 is SVGAGI in the germline V gene. The CDR3 totals 15 residues.

CDR3 residues: CASNHAGMNTEAFF. The CDR3 DNA sequence: TGTGCCAGCAACCACGCGGGGATGAACACTGAAGCTTTCTTT. This rearrangement joins TRBV19 to TRBJ1-1; D gene unclear. Germline lookup yields CDR1 LNHDA and CDR2 SQIVND (reference sequence). This CDR3 contains 14 residues. V was pared by 9 bases and J by 0 bases, with 14 bases between.

V and J are TRBV7-8 and TRBJ2-7; maybe TRBD1 (6 bases). Deletions cut 0 bases from V and 2 bases from J, with 20 bases between. The CDR3 is made up of 18 amino acids. In germline, CDR1 is SGHVS, CDR2 FQNEAQ. In DNA, the CDR3 is TGTGCCAGCAGCTTAGCCTCCGGGAAGGCAGGGGCCGCCTACGAGCAGTACTTC. Translation gives CASSLASGKAGAAYEQYF.

The rearrangement links TRBV20-1 to TRBJ1-5, with 8 nucleotides matching TRBD1. CDR3 length equals 11 residues. J lost 9 bases, V lost 6 bases, and 4 bases had no gene match. Germline V lookup: CDR1 DFQATT, CDR2 SNEGSKA (reference sequence). CDR3 coding DNA: TGCAGTGCCAGGGGGCCAGGGCCCCAGCATTTT. It translates to CSARGPGPQHF.

The J gene is TRBJ1-1, the V gene TRBV19, with 7 nucleotides matching TRBD1. CDR3 length equals 14 residues. The V gene end was trimmed by 5 bases and the J gene end by 4 bases; junction bases not matched to a gene: 7. Germline V gene data show CDR1 as LNHDA and CDR2 as SQIVND (reference sequence). The CDR3 coding sequence is TGTGCCAGTAGTCTATCACAGGGGATCACTGAAGCTTTCTTT. Translating it yields CASSLSQGITEAFF.

This chain links TRBV6-5 with TRBJ1-3; 8 bases match TRBD1. The CDR3 is 15 residues long. CDR1 and CDR2 from the germline V gene are MNHEY and SVGAGI. Germline trimming cut 7 bases from V and 4 bases from J; bases unmatched to any gene: 9. For the CDR3, the DNA is TGTGCCAGCAATCTAAAAAGGACAGGGGGAAACACCATATATTTT. The encoded protein is CASNLKRTGGNTIYF.